The 10 T cell receptor beta chains reported below all come from one sample, sequenced in a study of T cell repertoires in ileal Crohn's disease (dated by TCRdb to the late 2010s). The intended sense of this specimen's time point label: neoterminal ileum biopsy at postoperative endoscopy, about 6 months after surgery. Library preparation used the immunoSEQ multiplex PCR assay. Entries here come from immuneACCESS through TCRdb and include only in-frame sequences with V and J called. Some clones fail to appear in such tables; in the studies checked, an unresolved V gene covers under half of the shortfall, and the cause of the remainder is unknown. Counted in this sample were some 15,000 clones; 65% to 80% of them appeared once. The top ten clonotypes cover around 4.1% of the sample. Material for sequencing was ileal tissue. These receptors were obtained from an adult with Crohn's disease.

The rearrangement links TRBV10-3 to TRBJ2-7; TRBD2 matches at 10 bases. V lost 5 bases, J lost 0 bases, and 1 base stayed unmatched. The CDR3 consists of 14 residues. Germline lookup yields CDR1 ENHRY and CDR2 SYGVKD. The CDR3 DNA is TGTGCCATCAGTTCTAGCGGGAGCTCCTACGAGCAGTACTTC. Its translation: CAISSSGSSYEQYF.

The genes are TRBV5-1 and TRBJ1-3, with D perhaps matching TRBD1 (5 bases). Trimming stripped 0 bases from V and 0 bases from J, with 10 bases between. Per the germline V gene, CDR1 is SGHRS and CDR2 is YFSETQ. The CDR3 totals 16 residues. The CDR3 sequence: CASSLGQLGSGNTIYF. The CDR3 coding sequence is TGCGCCAGCAGCTTGGGACAGTTGGGCTCTGGAAACACCATATATTTT. The full variable domain, in which reference TRBV5-1 and TRBJ1-3 provide the parts outside the CDR3, is KAGVTQTPRYLIKTRGQQVTLSCSPISGHRSVSWYQQTPGQGLQFLFEYFSETQRNKGNFPGRFSGRQFSNSRSEMNVSTLELGDSALYLCASSLGQLGSGNTIYFGEGSWLTVV.

The chain carries TRBV19 and TRBJ1-5; 8 positions agree with TRBD1. The CDR3 totals 14 residues. Trimming at V came to 3 bases and at J to 7 bases, leaving 5 bases not matched to a gene. From germline, CDR1 is LNHDA and CDR2 SQIVND (reference sequence). The CDR3 nucleotides read TGTGCCAGTAGTATCGGACAGGGTGGGCAGCCCCAGCATTTT. Its translation: CASSIGQGGQPQHF.

This clone occurred once. The rearrangement uses TRBV6-6 and TRBJ2-5; the match to TRBD1 covers 8 bases. Trimming cost V 5 bases and J 5 bases; bases outside gene matches: 10. In germline, CDR1 is MNHNY, CDR2 SVGAGI (reference sequence). The length of the CDR3 is 15 residues. The CDR3 is CASSPQGAERETQYF. The CDR3, as DNA: TGTGCCAGCAGTCCTCAGGGGGCTGAGAGGGAGACCCAGTACTTC.

CDR3 nucleotide sequence: TGTGCCAGTAGTTCAGGGGTCCGGGGATCTGAGCAGTTCTTC. It encodes CASSSGVRGSEQFF. This sequence joins TRBV19 and TRBJ2-1; D perhaps matches TRBD1 (6 bases). The CDR3 runs to 14 residues. Germline CDR1 LNHDA, CDR2 SQIVND (reference sequence). The ends were cut back, 5 bases at V and 9 bases at J, with 17 bases in the middle. The full variable domain, in which reference TRBV19 and TRBJ2-1 provide the parts outside the CDR3, is DGGITQSPKYLFRKEGQNVTLSCEQNLNHDAMYWYRQDPGQGLRLIYYSQIVNDFQKGDIAEGYSVSREKKESFPLTVTSAQKNPTAFYLCASSSGVRGSEQFFGPGTRLTVL.

The sample holds a few counts of this clone. V gene TRBV18 combines with J gene TRBJ2-7, with D perhaps matching TRBD1 (5 bases). CDR1 KGHSH and CDR2 LQKENI come from the germline V gene. The CDR3 runs to 14 residues. V lost 1 base and J lost 6, with 13 bases in between. The CDR3 DNA is TGTGCCAGCTCACCACGGGCAGGGATTGGCGAGCAGTACTTC. It encodes CASSPRAGIGEQYF.

The rearrangement joins TRBV7-6 to TRBJ2-5; 10 nucleotides agree with TRBD2. The CDR3 length is 18 residues. V dropped 2 bases and J dropped 1; count of bases not matched to a gene: 10. Germline CDR1 and CDR2: SGHVS and FNYEAQ. DNA of the CDR3: TGTGCCAGCAGCTTAACCCGAACTAGCGGGGCGACCCAAGAGACCCAGTACTTC. This encodes CASSLTRTSGATQETQYF.

The chain has TRBV29-1 and TRBJ2-3; no reliable D call. From germline, CDR1 is SQVTM and CDR2 ANQGSEA. V lost 4 bases and J 5 bases, leaving 10 bases between the germline ends. The CDR3 has 12 residues. The CDR3 reads CSVVGIGDTQYF. For the CDR3, the DNA is TGCAGCGTTGTAGGCATTGGAGATACGCAGTATTTT.

The chain carries TRBV13 and TRBJ2-1; 9 bases map to TRBD1. With V trimmed by 2 bases and J by 4 bases, 3 bases remained unmatched. Germline CDR1 reads PRHDT; CDR2 reads FYEKMQ (reference sequence). CDR3 length equals 15 residues. The CDR3 sequence is CASSLWTGDYNEQFF. For the CDR3, the DNA is TGTGCCAGCAGCTTATGGACAGGGGATTACAATGAGCAGTTCTTC.

The rearrangement uses TRBV6-1 and TRBJ1-1, with 9 bases identical to TRBD1. The CDR3 contains 15 residues. CDR1 MNHNS and CDR2 SASEGT come from the germline V gene. The J segment lost 4 bases and the V segment lost 6 bases, leaving 9 bases of the junction unmatched. As DNA, the CDR3 is TGTGCCAGCAGAAGTCTACAGGGGGCAATCACTGAAGCTTTCTTT. Translated, it gives CASRSLQGAITEAFF.